The entry below describes one T cell receptor beta chain. This clone's antigen is unknown. An end of the junction differs from the germline gene, which may be a read error. The donors were a few dozen Caucasian individuals from Russia, aged roughly 6 to 100 years, who were systemically healthy. Approximately 11 milliliters of peripheral blood were drawn from each donor into EDTA-treated Vacutainer tubes. Ficoll-Paque density-gradient centrifugation was used to isolate PBMCs, with at least 7 million obtained per sample. Trizol reagent was used to extract total RNA from the PBMCs, yielding at least 6 micrograms per sample. The percentages of naive CD45RAhigh/CD27high T cells were determined by flow cytometry on a PBMC aliquot from every donor. Library preparation used 5' RACE. The instrument given in TCRdb is Illumina HiSeq 2500. A second PCR of roughly 7 to 12 cycles was performed with a sample-barcoded 5' primer and a J-beta primer mix. A template-switch 5' adaptor carrying 12 random nucleotides introduced a unique molecular identifier onto each TCR beta cDNA molecule. Each sample yielded at least 2.5 million CDR3-containing paired-end reads. All of the RNA was converted into first-strand cDNA using the Mint cDNA synthesis kit, with a TRBC-specific oligonucleotide serving as the primer. After uracil-DNA glycosylase treatment, a first 18-cycle PCR used universal primers M1SS and BC2_uni_R on all cDNA. In the authors' own workflow: For normalization, 1 million high-quality reads were randomly selected from each sample, with every read carrying a distinct molecular identifier. Reads with shared molecular identifiers were discarded instead of being binned into consensus sequences. MiTCR, with a Q25 quality threshold and the strictest error-elimination algorithm, was used for CDR3 identification, clonotype clustering and error correction. A nonparametric unseen species model with Euler transformation was used to estimate a lower bound on total TCR beta diversity. Using fastp at Q25 and MiXCR, TCRdb reprocessed the public reads and kept productive beta chains. Identical CDR3 protein sequences are pooled into one entry, listed with their most common genes and DNA. The authors' filters were not applied to this entry. The table for this sample lists around 580,000 distinct CDR3 sequences; 45% to 55% of them were counted only once. The top ten constitute about 26% of the sample.

The sample is drawn from a study of blood T cells in healthy people across ages (dated by TCRdb to the mid-2010s). Regarding the complete study: Template switching captured roughly one uniquely barcoded TCR beta cDNA molecule per two T cells in model experiments. Using deep sequencing normalized with unique cDNA molecular identifiers, the study measured how TCR beta repertoire diversity changes with age. Four age groups were formed from the donors: young (average roughly 16 years), middle-aged (approximately 42), aged (about 62) and long-lived (approximately 80). To avoid experimental bias, donors of different ages were distributed randomly across sequencing lanes. Two additional independent replicas of 1 million unique cDNA reads from the same blood draw were analyzed for two donors (one aged 18 to 29 and one aged 80 or older). Broader findings and caveats from the paper: A strong correlation was found between observed TCR beta diversity and the percentage of naive T cells measured by flow cytometry. Since profiling was done on bulk unsorted PBMCs, naive and antigen-experienced compartments could not be conclusively compared. The long-lived group showed more naive CD4+ T cells, fewer expanded clones and increased TCR diversity than the aged group, suggesting age selection. Observed TCR beta diversity per million T cells fell roughly linearly with age, and a significant reduction was already apparent by age roughly 40. Estimates of total diversity from one million sequenced T cells were regarded as lower bounds and underestimates. The CMV infection status of donors was not known, potentially confounding age-related changes in expanded clonotypes.

Spanning cysteine to phenylalanine, the CDR3 consists of 15 amino acids. CDR3 DNA is the only sequence kept; it has 45 bases, read in frame from the first base. Per the germline V gene (reference sequence), MNHNY is the CDR1 and SVGAGI is the CDR2. The sample was blood. The V and J genes are TRBV6-6 and TRBJ2-3; D gene: possibly TRBD1, on 6 matching bases. This TCR derives from a man older than 75 in good health. The nucleotide sequence is given as TGTGCCAGCAGCTCAGGGGATTCGGGCACGGATACGCAGTATTTT. Protein translation: CASSSGDSGTDTQYF.